The 29 T cell receptor beta chains listed next were all sequenced from one sample in a study of blood T cell repertoires in COVID-19. Measured with immunoSEQ multiplex PCR; TCRdb has only the in-frame clones, and not every one. The sample shows hundreds of thousands of clones, around 89% of them seen only once. Source material: peripheral blood. The receptors here all came from a woman aged 60-75 years with acute or convalescent COVID-19.

This chain joins TRBV6-5 and TRBJ1-2, with unresolved D. Germline values: CDR1 MNHEY, CDR2 SVGAGI. V lost 6 bases and J lost 1, with 9 bases in between. This CDR3 spans 13 amino acids. CDR3 sequence reads: CASRAGYNYGYTF. The CDR3 DNA reads TGTGCCAGCAGAGCGGGATATAACTATGGCTACACCTTC.

The chain uses TRBV7-2 and TRBJ2-2; D is unresolved. This CDR3 comprises 16 residues. Germline loops: CDR1 SGHTA, CDR2 FQGNSA. Trimming took off 7 bases at V and 1 base at J, with 16 bases between the two ends. As DNA, the CDR3 is TGTGCCAGCACTACCCCCAGACTCTTGAACACCGGGGAGCTGTTTTTT. It codes for CASTTPRLLNTGELFF.

J is TRBJ2-2 and V is TRBV2; 7 nucleotides align to TRBD2. Germline loops: CDR1 SNHLY, CDR2 FYNNEI. The CDR3 is 15 residues long. V gave up 6 bases and J gave up 6 bases; unmatched junction bases: 10. This CDR3 is CASRPWQGGAGELFF. The DNA of the CDR3 is TGTGCCAGCAGGCCCTGGCAGGGAGGGGCCGGGGAGCTGTTTTTT.

The rearrangement links TRBV28 to TRBJ2-1; 7 positions match TRBD1. Trimming cost V 6 bases and J 0 bases; bases outside gene matches: 2. This CDR3 contains 14 residues. Per germline, CDR1 MDHEN and CDR2 SYDVKM. CDR3 nucleotides: TGTGCCAGCAGCCCAGGGGGCTCCTACAATGAGCAGTTCTTC. It codes for CASSPGGSYNEQFF.

This rearrangement joins TRBV28 to TRBJ2-3, with TRBD2 as a possible D gene (7 bases). The CDR3 has 14 residues. Trimming removed 6 bases from V and 5 bases from J, with 15 bases in between. Per the germline V gene, CDR1 is MDHEN and CDR2 is SYDVKM. In nucleotides, the CDR3 is TGTGCCAGCAGCCTTGGGGGGGCAGAAGATACGCAGTATTTT. Amino acids: CASSLGGAEDTQYF. The full variable domain, completed using reference TRBV28 and TRBJ2-3, is DVKVTQSSRYLVKRTGEKVFLECVQDMDHENMFWYRQDPGLGLRLIYFSYDVKMKEKGDIPEGYSVSREKKERFSLILESASTNQTSMYLCASSLGGAEDTQYFGPGTRLTVL.

The chain employs TRBV9 and TRBJ2-2; D remains unclear. CDR1 and CDR2 (germline): SGDLS, YYNGEE. V was pared by 4 bases and J by 7 bases, with 17 bases between. CDR3 length: 15 amino acids. CDR3 in DNA: TGTGCCAGCAGCTCCTCCCCGACTTCCCGCGGGGAGCTGTTTTTT. It yields the protein CASSSSPTSRGELFF.

The chain employs TRBV4-1 and TRBJ1-3; TRBD1 agrees at 7 bases. CDR1 and CDR2 from the germline V gene are MGHRA and YSYEKL. This CDR3 region has 15 residues. V was pared by 8 bases and J by 0 bases, with 7 bases of the junction left unmatched. The CDR3 loop reads CASGHRGSSGNTIYF. The CDR3 bases are TGCGCCAGCGGTCACAGGGGCAGCTCTGGAAACACCATATATTTT.

The chain joins TRBV18 to TRBJ2-3, with 9 bases matching TRBD1. The CDR3 contains 15 residues. The trim removed 3 bases at V and 6 bases at J, leaving 7 bases unmatched. Per the germline V gene, CDR1 is KGHSH and CDR2 is LQKENI. The CDR3 coding sequence is TGTGCCAGCTCACCTCGCCCGACAGGGGGGGATACGCAGTATTTT. Translating gives CASSPRPTGGDTQYF.

V gene TRBV12-3 or TRBV12-4 combines with J gene TRBJ1-2, with D possibly matching TRBD1 (6 bases). V shed 6 bases and J shed 13 bases, with 15 bases lying between them. The CDR3 is 11 residues long. CDR3 sequence reads: CASSQQGVCTF. For the CDR3, the DNA is TGTGCCAGCAGCCAACAGGGAGTGTGCACCTTC.

The J gene is TRBJ2-3, the V gene TRBV10-3; the match to TRBD2 covers 14 bases. The germline V gene encodes CDR1 ENHRY and CDR2 SYGVKD. The CDR3 totals 16 residues. V was pared by 4 bases and J by 6 bases, with 6 bases of the junction left unmatched. This CDR3 reads CAISGGLAGVVDTQYF. The CDR3 region has the DNA TGTGCCATCAGTGGGGGACTAGCGGGAGTGGTGGATACGCAGTATTTT.

This clone was found once. Other DNA sequences in the same sample also yield this CDR3. The chain couples TRBV20-1 to TRBJ1-1; D remains ambiguous. Germline V CDR1 and CDR2: DFQATT, SNEGSKA (reference sequence). V lost 3 bases and J 0 bases, leaving 8 bases between the germline ends. This CDR3 spans 13 amino acids. The CDR3 DNA is TGCAGTGCTAGTCCAGGATTGAACACTGAAGCTTTCTTT. Translated, it gives CSASPGLNTEAFF.

The chain links TRBV2 to TRBJ1-1, with a possible D match to TRBD1 (6 bases). V was trimmed by 4 bases and J by 2 bases, leaving 11 bases between them. Germline CDR1 is SNHLY and CDR2 is FYNNEI. The CDR3 consists of 14 residues. As DNA, the CDR3 is TGTGCCAGCAGTGTGGCCAGGGGTAACACTGAAGCTTTCTTT. Protein sequence: CASSVARGNTEAFF.

This clone was detected only a few times. V gene TRBV18 combines with J gene TRBJ2-7; 10 bases align to TRBD1. This CDR3 is built from 14 residues. Germline values: CDR1 KGHSH, CDR2 LQKENI. After removal of 4 bases from V and 6 bases from J, the junction contained 6 bases not matched to a gene. This chain's CDR3 is CASSLQGQGPEQYF. In nucleotides, the CDR3 is TGTGCCAGCTCACTACAGGGACAGGGGCCCGAGCAGTACTTC.

The rearrangement uses TRBV23-1 and TRBJ2-3; 9 nucleotides align to TRBD1. TRBV23-1 is labeled an ORF, and its function is uncertain. Germline trimming cut 0 bases from V and 5 bases from J; bases unmatched to any gene: 18. CDR3 size: 20 residues. The DNA of the CDR3 is TGCGCCAGCAGTCAATCGAGGAAGCAAACAGGGGGCGCTGGGTTAGATACGCAGTATTTT. Protein product: CASSQSRKQTGGAGLDTQYF.

This chain links TRBV9 with TRBJ2-7; 9 positions agree with TRBD2. The V gene's germline CDR1 is SGDLS and CDR2 YYNGEE. The J segment lost 2 bases and the V segment lost 0 bases, leaving 3 bases of the junction unmatched. This CDR3 is built from 15 residues. The CDR3 region is CASSVDPSGTYEQYF. In DNA, the CDR3 is TGTGCCAGCAGCGTAGACCCTAGCGGGACCTACGAGCAGTACTTC.

This sequence joins TRBV28 and TRBJ2-2; tentative D call: TRBD1 (5 bases). The CDR3 consists of 20 residues. Trimming took off 5 bases at V and 3 bases at J, with 28 bases between the two ends. Looked up from germline, CDR1 is MDHEN and CDR2 is SYDVKM. CDR3 nucleotides: TGTGCCAGCAGTCCTGCGTGGGGCCTAGGCTCAAGAACGCACACCGGGGAGCTGTTTTTT. Protein: CASSPAWGLGSRTHTGELFF.

The chain employs TRBV2 and TRBJ2-5; D is perhaps TRBD2 (7 bases). Looked up from germline, CDR1 is SNHLY and CDR2 is FYNNEI. The CDR3 spans 16 residues. The V gene lost 0 bases and the J gene lost 2 bases, with 13 bases spanning the gap. CDR3 loop: CASSEAPGGQQETQYF. CDR3 sequence (DNA): TGTGCCAGCAGTGAAGCGCCCGGGGGGCAGCAAGAGACCCAGTACTTC.

About this clone: This sample also contains other DNA sequences that code for the same CDR3. The V gene is TRBV5-1, the J gene TRBJ2-3, with TRBD2 identical over 12 bases. V lost 0 bases, J lost 1 base, and 0 bases stayed unmatched. Per germline, CDR1 SGHRS and CDR2 YFSETQ. The CDR3 covers 16 residues. The CDR3 reads CASSLGLAGGTDTQYF. CDR3 DNA sequence: TGCGCCAGCAGCTTGGGACTAGCGGGGGGCACAGATACGCAGTATTTT.

This rearrangement joins TRBV5-6 to TRBJ2-3; TRBD2 agrees at 15 bases. Germline values: CDR1 SGHDT, CDR2 YYEEEE. The CDR3 runs 17 residues. The V segment lost 4 bases and the J segment 3 bases; nucleotides outside the gene matches: 6. The CDR3 nucleotides are TGTGCCAGCAGCCTAGGACTAGCGGGAGGGGGGACAGATACGCAGTATTTT. Translating gives CASSLGLAGGGTDTQYF. Filled out from reference TRBV5-6 and TRBJ2-3, the complete variable domain reads DAGVTQSPTHLIKTRGQQVTLRCSPKSGHDTVSWYQQALGQGPQFIFQYYEEEERQRGNFPDRFSGHQFPNYSSELNVNALLLGDSALYLCASSLGLAGGGTDTQYFGPGTRLTVL.

The genes are TRBV4-3 and TRBJ1-1, with 7 bases fitting TRBD1. The germline CDR1 and CDR2 sequences are LGHNA and YSLEER. This CDR3 has 16 residues. Trimming removed 0 bases from V and 2 bases from J; junction bases left unmatched: 6. The CDR3 here is CASSQDLPGGNTEAFF. The CDR3 DNA is TGCGCCAGCAGCCAAGATCTCCCAGGGGGTAACACTGAAGCTTTCTTT.

This rearrangement joins TRBV27 to TRBJ1-6; no definite D call. The germline V and J ends were trimmed by 3 bases and 0 bases, with 6 bases remaining between them. The V gene's germline CDR1 is MNHEY and CDR2 SMNVEV (reference sequence). This CDR3 is 15 amino acids long. The CDR3: CASSFVSSYNSPLHF. The CDR3 DNA reads TGTGCCAGCAGTTTCGTGAGCTCCTATAATTCACCCCTCCACTTT.

For this clone: Other DNA sequences from this sample encode an identical CDR3 as well. This chain joins TRBV9 and TRBJ2-7; TRBD2 matches 13 bases. V lost 3 bases to trimming and J lost 4 bases; unmatched junction nucleotides: 1. The CDR3 spans 14 residues. CDR1 and CDR2 from the germline V gene are SGDLS and YYNGEE. CDR3 in amino acids: CASSAGLAGYEQYF. The CDR3 bases are TGTGCCAGCAGCGCGGGACTAGCGGGATACGAGCAGTACTTC.

The sample holds one count of this clone. This chain joins TRBV5-8 and TRBJ2-7; 13 nucleotides agree with TRBD2. The germline V gene has CDR1 SGHTS and CDR2 YDEGEE. CDR3 length equals 16 residues. Unmatched junction bases numbered 4, after V lost 0 bases and J lost 4 bases. CDR3 sequence (DNA): TGTGCCAGCAGCTTGGAGACGGGACTAGCGGGGTACGAGCAGTACTTC. This sequence encodes CASSLETGLAGYEQYF.

The V and J genes are TRBV19 and TRBJ2-1; D is ambiguous. The CDR3 loop spans 13 amino acids. Germline lookup yields CDR1 LNHDA and CDR2 SQIVND (reference sequence). Trimming cost V 5 bases and J 11 bases, with 16 bases left between them. The CDR3 region is CASSPTIQMQQFF. CDR3 DNA: TGTGCCAGTAGTCCAACCATTCAGATGCAGCAGTTCTTC.

CDR3 protein: CASRSSGRTGADTQYF. In DNA form, the CDR3 reads TGTGCCAGCAGGTCTAGCGGGAGGACTGGCGCAGATACGCAGTATTTT. The rearrangement joins TRBV7-9 to TRBJ2-3; 11 nucleotides match TRBD2. V lost 6 bases and J lost 4; bases outside the gene matches: 9. Germline loops: CDR1 SEHNR, CDR2 FQNEAQ (reference sequence). The CDR3 runs to 16 residues.

CDR3 loop: CASSQEPVPTGEETQYF. Here the CDR3 DNA reads TGTGCCAGCAGCCAAGAGCCCGTCCCCACAGGGGAAGAGACCCAGTACTTC. The rearrangement uses TRBV3-1 (or the pseudogene TRBV3-2) and TRBJ2-5, with 7 bases fitting TRBD1. The CDR3 covers 17 residues. The V gene end was trimmed by 0 bases and the J gene end by 3 bases; junction bases not matched to a gene: 10. CDR1 LGHDT and CDR2 YNNKEL come from the germline V gene (reference sequence).

The J gene is TRBJ1-1, the V gene TRBV10-3, with TRBD1 as a possible D gene (5 bases). The germline V and J ends were trimmed by 2 bases and 6 bases, with 13 bases remaining between them. The germline gives CDR1 ENHRY, CDR2 SYGVKD. The CDR3 runs 14 residues. Here the CDR3 reads CAISEGGSSAEAFF. Here the CDR3 DNA reads TGTGCCATCAGTGAGGGGGGGTCTAGCGCTGAAGCTTTCTTT.

The V gene is TRBV5-1, the J gene TRBJ2-3; TRBD2 aligns across 8 bases. CDR3 length: 14 residues. Trimming removed 0 bases from V and 4 bases from J; junction bases left unmatched: 1. The germline V gene encodes CDR1 SGHRS and CDR2 YFSETQ. CDR3 amino acids: CASSLALAADTQYF. The CDR3 nucleotides read TGCGCCAGCAGCTTGGCACTAGCGGCAGATACGCAGTATTTT.

The V and J genes are TRBV9 and TRBJ2-1; D is possibly TRBD2 (5 bases). Trimming stripped 3 bases from V and 4 bases from J, with 14 bases between. The CDR3 is 15 residues long. Germline V CDR1 and CDR2: SGDLS, YYNGEE. The CDR3 bases are TGTGCCAGCAGCGATACACACGGGGTGTACAATGAGCAGTTCTTC. Translating it yields CASSDTHGVYNEQFF.